The 9 T cell receptor beta chains in this list originate from one sample, sequenced in a study of CD8 T cells in Susac syndrome. cDNA came from roughly 0.5 to 1 ug RNA primed by random hexamers. TCRdb processed the immunoSEQ multiplex PCR reads anew with MiXCR; each CDR3 protein has one entry. Of some 260,000 distinct CDR3 sequences listed, approximately 81% are singletons. Sequencing used CD8+ T cells from PBMCs. Receptors were obtained from a human donor with multiple sclerosis.

The V gene is TRBV29-1, the J gene TRBJ2-1; 10 positions match TRBD1. The CDR3 has 14 residues. The V gene end was trimmed by 4 bases and the J gene end by 6 bases; junction bases not matched to a gene: 6. Germline CDR1 and CDR2: SQVTM and ANQGSEA. CDR3 sequence: CSVAGQGDSNEQFF. DNA of the CDR3: TGCAGCGTTGCTGGACAGGGGGATTCCAATGAGCAGTTCTTC.

This chain connects TRBV27 to TRBJ2-3; perhaps TRBD2 as D (5 bases). Deletions cut 3 bases from V and 4 bases from J, with 8 bases between. The CDR3 runs 13 residues. Germline CDR1 is MNHEY and CDR2 is SMNVEV (reference sequence). The CDR3 here is CASSFKGADTQYF. The DNA of the CDR3 is TGTGCCAGCAGTTTCAAGGGAGCAGATACGCAGTATTTT.

V and J are TRBV28 and TRBJ1-2; no definite D call. V was clipped by 5 bases and J by 8 bases, with 12 bases between them. Germline CDR1 MDHEN, CDR2 SYDVKM. The CDR3 loop spans 12 amino acids. CDR3 nucleotides: TGTGCCAGCAGTAAACGGCCCGGGGGCTACACCTTC. It codes for CASSKRPGGYTF.

The genes are TRBV20-1 and TRBJ2-1; D is unresolved. The CDR3 length is 9 residues. V was trimmed by 3 bases and J by 6 bases, leaving 0 bases between them. Per germline, CDR1 DFQATT and CDR2 SNEGSKA (reference sequence). The CDR3 nucleotides are TGCAGTGCTAGCAATGAGCAGTTCTTC. Protein product: CSASNEQFF.

This rearrangement joins TRBV5-4 to TRBJ2-3, with 12 bases aligning to TRBD2. The CDR3 has 16 residues. Germline V CDR1 and CDR2: SGHNT, YYREEE (reference sequence). J was trimmed by 3 bases and V by 0 bases; bases with no gene match: 2. The CDR3 sequence is CASSLETSGRTDTQYF. CDR3 in DNA: TGTGCCAGCAGCTTGGAAACTAGCGGGAGGACAGATACGCAGTATTTT. Drawing the rest from reference TRBV5-4 and TRBJ2-3, the complete variable domain is ETGVTQSPTHLIKTRGQQVTLRCSSQSGHNTVSWYQQALGQGPQFIFQYYREEENGRGNFPPRFSGLQFPNYSSELNVNALELDDSALYLCASSLETSGRTDTQYFGPGTRLTVL.

The rearrangement joins TRBV15 to TRBJ1-5, with unresolved D. CDR1 and CDR2 from the germline V gene are LNHNV and YYDKDF (reference sequence). This CDR3 region has 16 residues. The ends were cut back, 5 bases at V and 7 bases at J, with 21 bases in the middle. The DNA for the CDR3 is TGTGCCACCAGCCGCCCGGGCAGGTCGGAGGAGCAGCCCCAGCATTTT. It encodes CATSRPGRSEEQPQHF.

The chain combines TRBV27 with TRBJ2-1; D possibly uses TRBD1 or TRBD2 (5 bases each). The V and J ends lost 7 bases and 4 bases respectively, with 14 bases between them. In germline, CDR1 is MNHEY, CDR2 SMNVEV (reference sequence). The length of the CDR3 is 14 residues. This CDR3 reads CASIGDGVYNEQFF. DNA of the CDR3: TGTGCCAGCATAGGGGACGGAGTGTACAATGAGCAGTTCTTC.

CDR3 amino acids: CASSPQGYEQYF. The DNA for the CDR3 is TGTGCCAGCAGCCCCCAGGGATACGAGCAGTACTTC. V and J are TRBV13 and TRBJ2-7; perhaps TRBD1 as D (5 bases). The V gene lost 5 bases and the J gene lost 4 bases, with 9 bases spanning the gap. CDR1 is PRHDT and CDR2 is FYEKMQ in the germline V gene (reference sequence). This CDR3 comprises 12 residues.

The chain links TRBV30 to TRBJ2-1; D possibly corresponds to TRBD2 (5 bases). Trimming cost V 5 bases and J 5 bases, with 7 bases left between them. CDR1 GTSNPN and CDR2 SVGIG come from the germline V gene (reference sequence). The CDR3 has 11 residues. CDR3 loop: CAWGLNNEQFF. DNA of the CDR3: TGTGCCTGGGGACTGAACAATGAGCAGTTCTTC. Full variable domain (remainder filled in from reference TRBV30 and TRBJ2-1): SQTIHQWPATLVQPVGSPLSLECTVEGTSNPNLYWYRQAAGRGLQLLFYSVGIGQISSEVPQNLSASRPQDRQFILSSKKLLLSDSGFYLCAWGLNNEQFFGPGTRLTVL.